This TCR beta chain was identified during a study of T cells after yellow fever vaccination (dated by TCRdb to the late 2010s). Regarding the study in general: Libraries from fractions with low cell numbers were prepared with the SMART-Seq v4 Ultra Low Input RNA kit. To follow T-cell clones before and after both primary and booster YFV17D yellow fever vaccination, bulk TCR alpha and beta repertoires underwent longitudinal sequencing. The cohort comprised two healthy male donors, one aged 18 to 30 and one aged 30 to 40 years. Blood was drawn at multiple timepoints before and after primary and secondary immunization, with bulk PBMC replicates and cell subsets isolated. General conclusions and limits of the study: The secondary T-cell response was found to be weaker but faster than the primary response, with a peak reached on day 5 rather than on day 15. Most clones expanded after primary vaccination (approximately 96% of CD4 and over 80% of CD8) were re-detected after the booster, suggesting that broad memory maintenance occurred. FACS-sorted repertoires could contain abundant contaminating clonotypes from the bulk population, so computational filtering was required. The study included only a couple of donors, which limits how far the findings can be generalized. A small fraction of clonotypes showed up in both the CD4 and CD8 compartments, probably as a result of convergent recombination.

CDR1 and CDR2 are drawn from the germline V gene: SGHTA, FQGTGA. V and J lose 8 bases and 7 bases, and a span of 18 bases separates them. From the cysteine through the phenylalanine, the CDR3 covers 13 amino acids. The DNA shown is the 39-base CDR3, in frame from base 1. This clonotype was seen more than once but under ten times. Which antigen it targets is not known. It has no much larger one-base neighbor in the sample; base qualities were not kept. The sample was run on an Illumina NovaSeq 6000. TCR cDNA was made using 5'RACE template switching, a step that added a universal primer site and unique molecular identifiers. cDNA synthesis was primed from both the TCR alpha and TCR beta constant segments. Library amplification involved two PCR steps, and the second step added sample barcodes and sequencing adapters. Sequencing of libraries was done on Illumina HiSeq 2500 (2x100 bp) or NovaSeq (2x150 bp). In the original analysis: MIGEC handled demultiplexing of reads and collapsing into UMI consensus sequences, while MiXCR performed V(D)J alignment. Vaccine-responding clonotypes were defined with edgeR using replicate PBMC samples, requiring FDR below 0.01 and a log2 fold change above 5 up to day 15. Bulk clonotypes were assigned CD4 or CD8 identity according to which sequenced CD4 or CD8 repertoire held them at higher abundance. TCRdb reworked the public reads: Q25 trimming with fastp, MiXCR clone assembly, productive beta chains retained. Every CDR3 protein is listed once, alongside the most common genes and DNA of its rows. Clone size and V and J calls follow TCRdb, not the original study. Counted in this sample were a few hundred thousand distinct CDR3 sequences; approximately 19% of them appeared once. Jointly, the top ten make up around 17% of the sample.

Per the publication, the treatment or condition label means: live attenuated yellow fever vaccine strain. At each blood-draw timepoint, two biological replicates of bulk PBMCs were collected. A standard Ficoll-Paque protocol was used to isolate PBMCs from peripheral blood. TriZol was used to extract RNA from bulk PBMCs, CD4 and CD8 fractions, and dextramer-positive and dextramer-negative fractions. This sample comprised PBMCs, obtained before the yellow fever booster vaccination. The chain employs TRBV7-3 and TRBJ2-7; the D call could be TRBD1 or TRBD2, with each sharing 6 bases. The TCR was taken from a man between 18 and 35 years old who received the YFV17D yellow fever vaccine. The sequenced DNA is TGTGCCAGCTCGGACGGGGGCCCTCGGGAGCAGTACTTC. Its protein product is CASSDGGPREQYF.